These 7 T cell receptor beta chains share one sample of origin, sequenced in a study of T cells after yellow fever vaccination. TCRdb reprocessed the 5' RACE reads with MiXCR, giving one entry per CDR3 protein. The sample records about 300,000 distinct CDR3 sequences, 7.5% to 9.5% being singletons. The sequences come from CD4+ T cells sorted from PBMCs, collected 5 days after the yellow fever booster vaccination. All receptors come from a man in his late teens or twenties who received the YFV17D yellow fever vaccine.

In this sample, this clonotype turned up a few times. The rearrangement uses TRBV7-2 and TRBJ2-5; a possible D gene is TRBD2 (5 bases). Germline loops: CDR1 SGHTA, CDR2 FQGNSA. Trimming cost V 5 bases and J 2 bases, with 9 bases left between them. This CDR3 has 13 amino acids. The CDR3: CASSVGIQETQYF. As DNA, the CDR3 is TGTGCCAGCAGCGTCGGGATTCAAGAGACCCAGTACTTC.

This clonotype showed up many times. As DNA, the CDR3 is TGTGCCATCAGCCCTAGCGACAACATTCAGTACTTC. Translating it yields CAISPSDNIQYF. The rearrangement uses TRBV10-3 and TRBJ2-4; D perhaps matches TRBD2 (6 bases). The CDR3 loop spans 12 amino acids. Between the trimmed V and J ends, which lost 6 bases and 7 bases, there was a span of 10 bases. Germline-derived CDR1 and CDR2 are ENHRY and SYGVKD.

The chain combines TRBV5-1 with TRBJ1-1; maybe TRBD1 (5 bases). Between the trimmed V and J ends, which lost 5 bases and 3 bases, there was a span of 17 bases. CDR1 and CDR2 from the germline V gene are SGHRS and YFSETQ. This CDR3 has 15 residues. This CDR3 reads CASSRVRVGDTEAFF. In nucleotides, the CDR3 is TGCGCCAGCAGTAGGGTCAGGGTAGGCGACACTGAAGCTTTCTTT.

This clonotype appeared a few times. The J gene is TRBJ2-7, the V gene TRBV21-1. TRBV21-1 is noted as a pseudogene. The length of the CDR3 is 13 residues. The CDR3 DNA follows: TGTGCCAGCAGTAAAGGGGTCCACTACGAGCAGTACGTC. Translating it yields CASSKGVHYEQYV.

The chain recombines TRBV27 with TRBJ2-2, with D uncertain. The CDR3 runs 15 residues. Germline V gene data show CDR1 as MNHEY and CDR2 as SMNVEV (reference sequence). With 8 bases removed from V and 0 bases from J, the gap between germline ends came to 13 bases. In nucleotides, the CDR3 is TGTGCCAGCGCTGGTTGGTATACGAACACCGGGGAGCTGTTTTTT. Its translation: CASAGWYTNTGELFF.

V usage is TRBV9 and J usage is TRBJ2-5; 7 bases align to TRBD2. Unmatched junction bases numbered 15, after V lost 3 bases and J lost 4 bases. The CDR3 totals 17 residues. Germline V lookup: CDR1 SGDLS, CDR2 YYNGEE. In DNA, the CDR3 is TGTGCCAGCAGCGGTTCTAGCGGAGCACCTTGGGGAGAGACCCAGTACTTC. Residues: CASSGSSGAPWGETQYF. Full variable domain (remainder filled in from reference TRBV9 and TRBJ2-5): DSGVTQTPKHLITATGQRVTLRCSPRSGDLSVYWYQQSLDQGLQFLIQYYNGEERAKGNILERFSAQQFPDLHSELNLSSLELGDSALYFCASSGSSGAPWGETQYFGPGTRLLVL.

This chain uses TRBV7-2 with TRBJ1-3; D not certain. Per the germline V gene, CDR1 is SGHTA and CDR2 is FQGNSA. Deletions cut 5 bases from V and 4 bases from J, with 9 bases between. This CDR3 has 13 amino acids. The CDR3 is CASSRPEGNTIYF. The DNA for the CDR3 is TGTGCCAGCAGCCGTCCGGAAGGAAACACCATATATTTT.